The sequence of this TCR beta chain was determined in a study of CD8 T cells in ankylosing spondylitis. The CDR3 length is 17 residues. Trimming stripped 3 bases from V and 1 base from J, with 13 bases between. The germline gives CDR1 MDHEN, CDR2 SYDVKM. This clonotype has at least ten counts. TCRdb reprocessed the 5' RACE reads with MiXCR, giving one entry per CDR3 protein. The sample yields fewer than 350,000 distinct CDR3 sequences, around a tenth seen once. The specimen was blood, either unsorted or a sorted T cell fraction (not recorded which). The receptor was derived from a female donor with ankylosing spondylitis or in good health (not recorded which). The chain carries TRBV28 and TRBJ2-6; D remains unclear. CDR3 protein: CASSFRQLLSGANVLTF. CDR3 sequence (DNA): TGTGCCAGCAGTTTCCGGCAGTTACTGTCTGGGGCCAACGTCCTGACTTTC.